Given below is one TCR beta chain in context. The data originate from a study of blood T cell repertoires in COVID-19. Measured with immunoSEQ multiplex PCR; TCRdb has only the in-frame clones, and not every one. Here the sample spans approximately 110,000 clones, roughly 84% being singletons. Unmatched junction bases numbered 8, after V lost 5 bases and J lost 6 bases. Germline values: CDR1 MNHNY, CDR2 SVGAGI (reference sequence). The CDR3 is 15 amino acids. Sample: peripheral blood. The TCR was taken from a man aged 35-49 years with acute or convalescent COVID-19. This chain uses TRBV6-6 with TRBJ2-1; 9 positions match TRBD2. In DNA form, the CDR3 reads TGTGCCAGCAGTCGATTAGCGGGGGCGGGCAATGAGCAGTTCTTC. Its translation: CASSRLAGAGNEQFF.